Sequencing of this T cell receptor beta chain was carried out in a study of T cell repertoires in cytomegalovirus infection. On the study more broadly: As its CMV epitopes, the study selected recently identified HLA-C-restricted and well-studied HLA-B-restricted targets. An indication of both CMV infection and matching HLA type came from public TCR beta signatures.

TCRdb reanalysed the reads using MiXCR and keeps one entry per CDR3 protein. The sample records 90,000 to 110,000 distinct CDR3 sequences, around 28% being singletons. This clonotype has a handful of counts. Its antigen is undetermined. Study results and limitations: In two of eight donors, the top clonotype was HLA-C-restricted CMV-specific.

Germline assignment: CDR1 MGHRA and CDR2 YSYEKL. The length of the CDR3 is 13 residues. Trimming shortened V by 4 bases and J by 3 bases, and 10 bases separated the two germline ends. The chain joins TRBV4-1 to TRBJ2-7; D remains unclear. The TCR sequence derives from a human donor in good health (CMV status not recorded). Some clones in this sample may be carry-over from other donors' samples. The sequenced sample was CD8+ T cells from cultured PBMCs, obtained from culture after CMV antigen stimulation. The CDR3 nucleotides are TGCGCCAGCAGCCCCGGTAGGAACTACGAGCAGTACTTC. Its protein product is CASSPGRNYEQYF.